A single sample gave rise to the 6 T cell receptor beta chains below, sequenced in a study of T cells in Graves' hyperthyroidism and ophthalmopathy. Researchers amplified the TCR beta CDR3 regions from RNA transcripts. Initially, a first-round RT-PCR of the TCR CDR3 employed the HTBI primer set. TCRdb fed the multiplex PCR reads into MiXCR, producing one record per CDR3 protein. Of some 350,000 distinct CDR3 sequences in the sample, roughly 15% are singletons; the top ten hold roughly 33%. The sample was blood. Receptors were obtained from a woman aged 40 to 49 with Graves' ophthalmopathy.

This clonotype has ten or more counts. The chain joins TRBV6-1 to TRBJ1-1; D possibly corresponds to TRBD1 (5 bases). This CDR3 has 14 residues. Germline loops: CDR1 MNHNS, CDR2 SASEGT. Trimming removed 6 bases at V and 4 bases at J, with 15 bases between. This CDR3 is CASSRGLGVTEAFF. DNA of the CDR3: TGTGCCAGCAGCCGTGGACTGGGGGTCACTGAAGCTTTCTTT.

This clonotype was counted many times. This sequence joins TRBV12-3 or TRBV12-4 and TRBJ1-6, with D perhaps matching TRBD1 (5 bases). The CDR3 extends over 15 amino acids. V shed 3 bases and J shed 7 bases, with 13 bases lying between them. CDR3 amino acids: CASSLRAGRNSPLHF. The CDR3 DNA reads TGTGCCAGCAGTTTGAGGGCAGGGCGAAATTCACCCCTCCACTTT.

This clonotype was recorded at least ten times. This sequence joins TRBV20-1 and TRBJ1-1; D is uncertain. The germline CDR1 and CDR2 sequences are DFQATT and SNEGSKA (reference sequence). The length of the CDR3 is 14 residues. Between the trimmed V and J ends, which lost 6 bases and 0 bases, there was a span of 14 bases. CDR3 residues: CSAPQARLNTEAFF. The CDR3 DNA follows: TGCAGTGCCCCTCAGGCGCGGTTGAACACTGAAGCTTTCTTT.

This clonotype was counted a few times. The chain recombines TRBV12-3 or TRBV12-4 with TRBJ2-1, with D perhaps assigned TRBD1 or TRBD2 (5 bases each). This CDR3 is 16 amino acids long. With 5 bases removed from V and 6 bases from J, the gap between germline ends came to 20 bases. The CDR3 DNA reads as TGTGCCAGCAGTGAATCGAGGGGTGGAGGTGCCAATGAGCAGTTCTTC. Translating it yields CASSESRGGGANEQFF.

At least ten counts were recorded for this clonotype. The chain is built from TRBV7-3 and TRBJ1-2; 9 positions match TRBD1. Germline V gene lookup returns CDR1 SGHTA and CDR2 FQGTGA. The CDR3 sequence is 14 residues long. V shed 5 bases and J 6 bases; nucleotides not matched to a gene: 7. This CDR3 reads CASSQKQGANGYTF. CDR3 DNA sequence: TGTGCCAGCAGCCAAAAACAGGGGGCGAATGGCTACACCTTC.

This clonotype was counted at least ten times. J is TRBJ2-1 and V is TRBV28; D is perhaps TRBD2 (5 bases). The CDR3 is 13 residues long. Per germline, CDR1 MDHEN and CDR2 SYDVKM. Trimming took off 8 bases at V and 2 bases at J, with 10 bases between the two ends. Written as DNA, the CDR3 is TGTGCCAGCGCGGGCACCCCCTACAATGAGCAGTTCTTC. Translation gives CASAGTPYNEQFF.